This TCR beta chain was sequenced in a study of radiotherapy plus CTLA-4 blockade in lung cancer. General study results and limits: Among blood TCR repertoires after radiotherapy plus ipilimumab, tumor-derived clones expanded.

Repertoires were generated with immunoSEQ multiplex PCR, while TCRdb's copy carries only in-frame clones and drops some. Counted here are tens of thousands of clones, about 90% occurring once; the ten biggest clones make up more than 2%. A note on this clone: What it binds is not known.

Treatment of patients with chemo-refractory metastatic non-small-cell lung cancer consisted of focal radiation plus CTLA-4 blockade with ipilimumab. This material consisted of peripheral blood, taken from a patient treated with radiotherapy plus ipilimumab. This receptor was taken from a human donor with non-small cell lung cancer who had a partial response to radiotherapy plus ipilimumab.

CDR3 amino acids: CAWSVQLYGYTF. The CDR3 bases are TGTGCCTGGAGTGTACAGCTCTATGGCTACACCTTC. The chain recombines TRBV30 with TRBJ1-2; no reliable D call. V lost 0 bases and J lost 4, with 6 bases in between. The CDR3 is made up of 12 amino acids. Germline CDR1 and CDR2: GTSNPN and SVGIG (reference sequence).